This T cell receptor (beta chain) was observed in a study of identical twins. The CDR3 loop spans 15 amino acids. Trimming removed 3 bases at V and 2 bases at J, with 17 bases between. The germline V gene has CDR1 DFQATT and CDR2 SNEGSKA (reference sequence). TCRdb processed the 5' RACE reads anew with MiXCR; each CDR3 protein has one entry. The repertoire holds hundreds of thousands of distinct CDR3 sequences, with roughly 24% as singletons. These sequences were also reported in another study, on T cells expressing NK-cell markers. From that paper: Investigators obtained TCR beta repertoires from sorted CD3+CD56+NKG2C+, CD3+CD56+NKG2C- and CD3+CD56-NKG2C+ T cells.

This chain links TRBV20-1 with TRBJ2-7; the D gene is possibly TRBD1 (5 bases). The source of this sequence is a woman aged 18-29 years in good health. Sequences were obtained from CD4+ T cells sorted from blood. DNA of the CDR3: TGCAGTGCTAGGTCGATGAAGGACATTACCTACGAGCAGTACTTC. Translation gives CSARSMKDITYEQYF.